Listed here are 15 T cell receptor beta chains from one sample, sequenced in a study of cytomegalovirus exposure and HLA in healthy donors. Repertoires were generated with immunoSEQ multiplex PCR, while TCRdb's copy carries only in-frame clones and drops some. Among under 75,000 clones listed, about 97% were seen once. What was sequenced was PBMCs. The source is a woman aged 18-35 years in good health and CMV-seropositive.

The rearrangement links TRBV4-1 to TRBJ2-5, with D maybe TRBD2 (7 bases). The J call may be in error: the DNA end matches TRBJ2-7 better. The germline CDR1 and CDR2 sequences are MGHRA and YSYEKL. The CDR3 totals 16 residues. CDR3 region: CASSQGGGGRIYEQYF. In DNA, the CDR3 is TGCGCCAGCAGCCAAGGAGGGGGGGGCCGGATCTACGAGCAGTACTTC.

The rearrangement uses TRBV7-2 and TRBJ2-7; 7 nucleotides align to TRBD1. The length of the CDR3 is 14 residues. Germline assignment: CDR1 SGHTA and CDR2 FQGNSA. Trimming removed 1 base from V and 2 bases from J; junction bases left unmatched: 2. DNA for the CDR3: TGTGCCAGCAGCTTAGACAGGGGACCCTACGAGCAGTACTTC. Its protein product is CASSLDRGPYEQYF. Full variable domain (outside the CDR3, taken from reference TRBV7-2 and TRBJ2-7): GAGVSQSPSNKVTEKGKDVELRCDPISGHTALYWYRQSLGQGLEFLIYFQGNSAPDKSGLPSDRFSAERTGGSVSTLTIQRTQQEDSAVYLCASSLDRGPYEQYFGPGTRLTVT.

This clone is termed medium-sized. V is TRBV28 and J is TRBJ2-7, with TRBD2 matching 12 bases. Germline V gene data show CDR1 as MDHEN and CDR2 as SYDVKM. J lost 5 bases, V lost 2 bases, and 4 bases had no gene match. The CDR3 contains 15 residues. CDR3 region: CASSLGLAGSHEQYF. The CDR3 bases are TGTGCCAGCAGTTTAGGACTAGCGGGATCTCACGAGCAGTACTTC.

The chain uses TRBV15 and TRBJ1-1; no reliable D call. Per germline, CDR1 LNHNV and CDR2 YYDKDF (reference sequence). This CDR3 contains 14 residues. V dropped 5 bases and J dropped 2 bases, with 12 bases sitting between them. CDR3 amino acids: CATSRFRENTEAFF. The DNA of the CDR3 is TGTGCCACCAGCCGATTCCGGGAAAACACTGAAGCTTTCTTT.

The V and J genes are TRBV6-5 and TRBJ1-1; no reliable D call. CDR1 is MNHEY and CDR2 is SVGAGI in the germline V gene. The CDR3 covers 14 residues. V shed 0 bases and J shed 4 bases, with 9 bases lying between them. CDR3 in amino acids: CASSYSGPGTEAFF. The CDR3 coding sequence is TGTGCCAGCAGTTACTCCGGCCCGGGCACTGAAGCTTTCTTT.

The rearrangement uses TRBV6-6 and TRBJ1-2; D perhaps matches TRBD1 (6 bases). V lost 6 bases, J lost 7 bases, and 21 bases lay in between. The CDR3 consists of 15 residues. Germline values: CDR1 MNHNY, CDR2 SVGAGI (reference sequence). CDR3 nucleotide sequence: TGTGCCAGCAGATCTACCCAGGGGATGGGGACTGGCTACACCTTC. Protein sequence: CASRSTQGMGTGYTF.

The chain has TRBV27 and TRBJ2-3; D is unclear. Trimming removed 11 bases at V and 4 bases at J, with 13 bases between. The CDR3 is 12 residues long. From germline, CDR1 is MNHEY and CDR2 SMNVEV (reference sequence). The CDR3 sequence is CASASGADTQYF. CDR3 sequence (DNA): TGTGCCTCCGCATCAGGCGCAGATACGCAGTATTTT.

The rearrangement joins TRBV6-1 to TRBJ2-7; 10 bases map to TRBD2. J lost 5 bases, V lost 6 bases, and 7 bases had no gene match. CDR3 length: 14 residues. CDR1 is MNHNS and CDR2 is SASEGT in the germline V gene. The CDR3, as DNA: TGTGCCAGCAGACCTAGCGGGAGTATCAACGAGCAGTACTTC. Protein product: CASRPSGSINEQYF.

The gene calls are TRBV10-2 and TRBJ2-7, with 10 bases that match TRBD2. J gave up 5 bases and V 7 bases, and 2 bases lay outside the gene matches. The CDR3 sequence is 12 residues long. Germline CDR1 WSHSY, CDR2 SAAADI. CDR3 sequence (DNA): TGCGCCAGCACAGGGACTAGCGACGAGCAGTACTTC. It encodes CASTGTSDEQYF.

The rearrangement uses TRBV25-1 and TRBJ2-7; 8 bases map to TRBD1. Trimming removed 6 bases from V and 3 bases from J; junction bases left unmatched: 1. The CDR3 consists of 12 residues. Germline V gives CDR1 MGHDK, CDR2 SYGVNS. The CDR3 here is CASSDRGYEQYF. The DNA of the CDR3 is TGTGCCAGCAGCGACAGGGGCTACGAGCAGTACTTC.

Written as DNA, the CDR3 is TGTGCCTGGAGTGGCCAGGGGGCCAACGTCCTGACTTTC. Amino acids: CAWSGQGANVLTF. This sequence joins TRBV30 and TRBJ2-6; the D is unclear. This CDR3 has 13 amino acids. CDR1 and CDR2 from the germline V gene are GTSNPN and SVGIG (reference sequence). Trimming stripped 1 base from V and 4 bases from J, with 5 bases between. Variable domain in full (rest from reference TRBV30 and TRBJ2-6): SQTIHQWPATLVQPVGSPLSLECTVEGTSNPNLYWYRQAAGRGLQLLFYSVGIGQISSEVPQNLSASRPQDRQFILSSKKLLLSDSGFYLCAWSGQGANVLTFGAGSRLTVL.

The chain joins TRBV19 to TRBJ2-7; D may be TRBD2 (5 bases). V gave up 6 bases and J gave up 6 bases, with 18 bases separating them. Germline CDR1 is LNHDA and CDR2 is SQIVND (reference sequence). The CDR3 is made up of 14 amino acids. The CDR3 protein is CASSQVMEASEQYF. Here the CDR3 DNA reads TGTGCCAGTAGCCAGGTCATGGAGGCTTCCGAGCAGTACTTC.

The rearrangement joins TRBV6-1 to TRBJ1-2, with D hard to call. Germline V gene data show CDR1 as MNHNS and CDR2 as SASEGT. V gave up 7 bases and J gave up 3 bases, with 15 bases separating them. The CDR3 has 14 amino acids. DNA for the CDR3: TGTGCCAGCACCAGCCCCGGGAGACACTATGGCTACACCTTC. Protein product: CASTSPGRHYGYTF.

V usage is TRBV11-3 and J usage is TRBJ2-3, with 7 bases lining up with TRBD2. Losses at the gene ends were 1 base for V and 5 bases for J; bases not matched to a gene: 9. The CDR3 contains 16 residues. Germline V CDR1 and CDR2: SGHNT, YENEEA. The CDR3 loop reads CASSLAGGAGLDTQYF. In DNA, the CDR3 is TGTGCCAGCAGCTTAGCGGGAGGCGCCGGTCTAGATACGCAGTATTTT.

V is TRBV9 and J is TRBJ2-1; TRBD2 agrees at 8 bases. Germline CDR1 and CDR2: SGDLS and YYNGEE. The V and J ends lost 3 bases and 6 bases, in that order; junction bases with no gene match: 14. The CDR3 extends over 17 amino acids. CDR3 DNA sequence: TGTGCCAGCAGCGCCCGGGAGGGCCGCCGGGTGTTCAATGAGCAGTTCTTC. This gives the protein CASSAREGRRVFNEQFF.